This T cell receptor (beta chain) was sequenced in a study of CD4 and CD8 cells across lung adenocarcinoma regions. The germline V gene encodes CDR1 MGHDK and CDR2 SYGVNS. CDR3 length: 14 amino acids. V lost 3 bases, J lost 1 base, and 6 bases lay in between. TCRdb passed the PCR reads through MiXCR, listing each CDR3 protein once. The profile covers more than 3,000 distinct CDR3 sequences, with over 50% appearing a single time and 30% to 35% taken by the ten largest. In its sample, this clonotype ranks as medium-sized (0.01 to 0.1%). The rearrangement uses TRBV25-1 and TRBJ2-2, with D perhaps matching TRBD2 (5 bases). This TCR derives from a female donor with lung adenocarcinoma. The CD4 and CD8 labels of this study may be unreliable. Sequenced material: CD4+ T cells from the center of a lung tumor. The DNA of the CDR3 is TGTGCCAGCAGTGATCGGGGGAACACCGGGGAGCTGTTTTTT. Translated, it gives CASSDRGNTGELFF. The full variable domain, with the rest looked up from reference TRBV25-1 and TRBJ2-2, is EADIYQTPRYLVIGTGKKITLECSQTMGHDKMYWYQQDPGMELHLIHYSYGVNSTEKGDLSSESTVSRIRTEHFPLTLESARPSHTSQYLCASSDRGNTGELFFGEGSRLTVL.